Each of the 21 T cell receptor beta chains below was sequenced from the same sample in a study of cytomegalovirus exposure and HLA in healthy donors. With 60 Vbeta and 13 Jbeta primers, the PCR was carried out. Clones were read by immunoSEQ multiplex PCR, and TCRdb kept only the in-frame ones, dropping some. The sample's table shows approximately 140,000 clones. Sample: PBMCs. The receptor source for this set is a middle-aged man in good health and CMV-seronegative.

The V call is TRBV19, the J call TRBJ2-7; a possible D gene is TRBD2 (6 bases). Germline V lookup: CDR1 LNHDA, CDR2 SQIVND (reference sequence). The CDR3 consists of 11 residues. With 5 bases removed from V and 4 bases from J, the gap between germline ends came to 6 bases. In DNA, the CDR3 is TGTGCCAGTAGTGCGGGATACGAGCAGTACTTC. This sequence encodes CASSAGYEQYF.

The chain employs TRBV29-1 and TRBJ1-1; perhaps TRBD1 as D (6 bases). The CDR3 totals 14 residues. Germline V lookup: CDR1 SQVTM, CDR2 ANQGSEA. The V and J ends lost 4 bases and 7 bases respectively, with 19 bases between them. CDR3 DNA sequence: TGCAGCGTTGCCGCCTCCCGGGGGGCGGGTGAAGCTTTCTTT. Translation gives CSVAASRGAGEAFF. The full variable domain, with the rest looked up from reference TRBV29-1 and TRBJ1-1, is SAVISQKPSRDICQRGTSLTIQCQVDSQVTMMFWYRQQPGQSLTLIATANQGSEATYESGFVIDKFPISRPNLTFSTLTVSNMSPEDSSIYLCSVAASRGAGEAFFGQGTRLTVV.

This chain links TRBV5-4 with TRBJ1-2, with 11 bases identical to TRBD1. The CDR3 runs 13 residues. V was clipped by 3 bases and J by 11 bases; unmatched bases: 6. CDR1 and CDR2 (germline): SGHNT, YYREEE (reference sequence). CDR3 loop: CASSSWDRGWYTF. The DNA for the CDR3 is TGTGCCAGCAGCTCATGGGACAGGGGGTGGTACACCTTC.

The gene calls are TRBV7-6 and TRBJ2-7; a weak D match, TRBD1 (6 bases). The CDR3 length is 15 residues. Per germline, CDR1 SGHVS and CDR2 FNYEAQ. Trimming cost V 2 bases and J 4 bases, with 15 bases left between them. CDR3 coding DNA: TGTGCCAGCAGCTTAAGGGACAACGACCAATACGAGCAGTACTTC. Its protein is CASSLRDNDQYEQYF.

This chain links TRBV7-9 with TRBJ2-2; D not resolved. From germline, CDR1 is SEHNR and CDR2 FQNEAQ (reference sequence). CDR3 length equals 12 residues. The V gene lost 5 bases and the J gene lost 7 bases, with 8 bases spanning the gap. CDR3 residues: CASSESDGELFF. CDR3 DNA sequence: TGTGCCAGCAGCGAAAGCGACGGGGAGCTGTTTTTT.

The chain's CDR3 is CASSRQLAGGPTDTQYF. The CDR3 DNA reads as TGTGCCAGCAGTCGACAACTAGCGGGGGGGCCAACAGATACGCAGTATTTT. This chain uses TRBV27 with TRBJ2-3, with TRBD2 matching over 13 bases. The CDR3 totals 17 residues. The J segment lost 3 bases and the V segment lost 5 bases, leaving 8 bases of the junction unmatched. Germline CDR1 and CDR2: MNHEY and SMNVEV (reference sequence).

This chain connects TRBV19 to TRBJ2-4, with TRBD2 matching over 8 bases. The V segment lost 6 bases and the J segment 2 bases; nucleotides outside the gene matches: 6. The CDR3 sequence is 15 residues long. Germline CDR1 is LNHDA and CDR2 is SQIVND (reference sequence). CDR3 sequence reads: CASSSGGRSKNIQYF. The CDR3 region has the DNA TGTGCCAGTAGCTCGGGGGGGCGGTCCAAAAACATTCAGTACTTC.

The V call is TRBV5-1, the J call TRBJ2-7; 8 bases map to TRBD1. The CDR3 loop spans 13 amino acids. CDR1 and CDR2 from the germline V gene are SGHRS and YFSETQ. J lost 3 bases, V lost 4 bases, and 3 bases had no gene match. The chain's CDR3 is CASSHGQGYEQYF. The CDR3 nucleotides are TGCGCCAGCAGCCACGGACAGGGCTACGAGCAGTACTTC.

The V call is TRBV5-1, the J call TRBJ1-5; maybe TRBD1 (6 bases). V lost 0 bases and J lost 6, with 10 bases in between. CDR1 is SGHRS and CDR2 is YFSETQ in the germline V gene. The CDR3 extends over 14 amino acids. The DNA of the CDR3 is TGCGCCAGCAGCTTGGGGGGGCAAGGTCAGCCCCAGCATTTT. This codes for CASSLGGQGQPQHF.

V gene TRBV11-2 combines with J gene TRBJ1-3; perhaps TRBD1 as D (6 bases). CDR1 is SGHAT and CDR2 is FQNNGV in the germline V gene. V was clipped by 4 bases and J by 0 bases, with 19 bases between them. The CDR3 extends over 18 amino acids. The CDR3 is CASSYYGGGQLSGNTIYF. The CDR3 DNA reads as TGTGCCAGCAGCTACTATGGGGGGGGCCAACTCTCTGGAAACACCATATATTTT.

The chain is built from TRBV4-3 and TRBJ2-5; D is perhaps TRBD1 (5 bases). The J call is uncertain, as TRBJ2-7 better fits the DNA end. CDR1 and CDR2 from the germline V gene are LGHNA and YSLEER. This CDR3 comprises 14 residues. The CDR3 here is CASSQQVQGYEQYF. The CDR3 DNA follows: TGCGCCAGCAGCCAACAGGTTCAGGGCTACGAGCAGTACTTC.

The V and J genes are TRBV10-3 and TRBJ1-2; possibly TRBD1 for D (6 bases). The CDR3 is 13 residues long. Germline lookup yields CDR1 ENHRY and CDR2 SYGVKD. The V end lost 6 bases, the J end lost 2 bases, and 10 bases lay between the germline ends. The CDR3 nucleotides are TGTGCCATCAGCCCAGACAGGAACTATGGCTACACCTTC. As protein: CAISPDRNYGYTF.

For this clone: This specimen includes other DNA sequences encoding the same CDR3. The V call is TRBV5-1, the J call TRBJ1-2, with D possibly being TRBD1 (6 bases). This CDR3 has 12 amino acids. From germline, CDR1 is SGHRS and CDR2 YFSETQ. Trimming left V 3 bases short and J 4 bases short, with 7 bases between. CDR3 sequence: CASSSDSYGYTF. For the CDR3, the DNA is TGCGCCAGCAGCTCGGACAGCTATGGCTACACCTTC.

The chain uses TRBV5-6 and TRBJ1-6; D gene ambiguous. V dropped 6 bases and J dropped 0 bases, with 10 bases sitting between them. The CDR3 spans 15 residues. Germline lookup yields CDR1 SGHDT and CDR2 YYEEEE. For the CDR3, the DNA is TGTGCCAGCACCCGGGAGAGCTCCTATAATTCACCCCTCCACTTT. As protein: CASTRESSYNSPLHF.

The rearrangement links TRBV6-5 to TRBJ2-7; TRBD1 matches at 7 bases. CDR3 length: 15 amino acids. Germline loops: CDR1 MNHEY, CDR2 SVGAGI. The trim removed 0 bases at V and 7 bases at J, leaving 9 bases unmatched. The CDR3 loop reads CASSYSAQGEQEQYF. The CDR3 DNA reads as TGTGCCAGCAGTTACTCGGCCCAGGGGGAGCAAGAGCAGTACTTC.

The chain carries TRBV25-1 and TRBJ2-3; 7 bases are shared with TRBD2. With 5 bases clipped from V and 2 bases from J, the junction kept 7 bases outside the gene matches. This CDR3 comprises 15 residues. Germline CDR1 reads MGHDK; CDR2 reads SYGVNS. CDR3 nucleotide sequence: TGTGCCAGCAGTCGGCAGCGGGGACTCACAGATACGCAGTATTTT. Amino acid sequence: CASSRQRGLTDTQYF.

As to this clone: The same CDR3 also results from other DNA sequences found in this sample. The chain is built from TRBV9 and TRBJ2-3; D gene unclear. V lost 2 bases to trimming and J lost 1 base, with 8 bases between them. This CDR3 is 14 amino acids long. Germline CDR1 SGDLS, CDR2 YYNGEE. The CDR3 DNA is TGTGCCAGCAGCGTTGGGCAGCGCACAGATACGCAGTATTTT. Encoded protein: CASSVGQRTDTQYF.

The chain joins TRBV7-3 to TRBJ1-5; D unclear. Trimming removed 5 bases from V and 5 bases from J, with 10 bases in between. The CDR3 extends over 13 amino acids. Germline values: CDR1 SGHTA, CDR2 FQGTGA. The CDR3 DNA sequence: TGTGCCAGCAGCGCAACTGTTGATCAGCCCCAGCATTTT. Encoded protein: CASSATVDQPQHF.

This chain joins TRBV12-5 and TRBJ2-3; 11 positions agree with TRBD2. This CDR3 region has 17 residues. CDR1 and CDR2 (germline): LGHNT, FRNRAP. Losses at the gene ends were 1 base for V and 8 bases for J; bases not matched to a gene: 11. This CDR3 reads CASGLAPSGGSIITQYF. The CDR3 coding sequence is TGTGCTAGTGGTTTGGCCCCTAGCGGGGGGTCTATAATTACGCAGTATTTT.

V and J are TRBV28 and TRBJ2-1; 11 bases match TRBD1. The CDR3 has 14 amino acids. V lost 3 bases and J lost 8; bases outside the gene matches: 3. CDR1 is MDHEN, CDR2 SYDVKM, per germline. This chain's CDR3 is CASSFGQGAHEQFF. DNA of the CDR3: TGTGCCAGCAGTTTCGGACAGGGGGCCCATGAGCAGTTCTTC. Complete variable domain (other parts from reference TRBV28 and TRBJ2-1): DVKVTQSSRYLVKRTGEKVFLECVQDMDHENMFWYRQDPGLGLRLIYFSYDVKMKEKGDIPEGYSVSREKKERFSLILESASTNQTSMYLCASSFGQGAHEQFFGPGTRLTVL.

The rearrangement joins TRBV5-1 to TRBJ2-5; D is possibly TRBD1 (5 bases). The better agreement between TRBJ2-7 and the DNA end casts doubt on the J call. Germline values: CDR1 SGHRS, CDR2 YFSETQ. This CDR3 contains 13 residues. CDR3: CASSLAGNYEQYF. The CDR3 nucleotides read TGCGCCAGCAGCTTGGCAGGGAACTACGAGCAGTACTTC.